These T cell receptor beta chains were read from a single sample in a study of shared clonotypes between healthy human individuals. Assay used: immunoSEQ multiplex PCR; TCRdb lists only in-frame clones, some missing. This sample has roughly 1,000,000 clones, with around 78% found just once. The specimen was memory CD4+ T cells from PBMCs. The receptor set was obtained from a man aged 18 to 29 in good health. Some clones in this sample may be carry-over from other donors' samples. Both conserved end residues are part of each CDR3. Each record gives: CDR3 protein, V gene, CDR3 length, D gene, J gene. A D gene is named only where the DNA matches it firmly.

CDR3: CASSGGYEKLFF
V: TRBV25-1
length: 12
D: .
J: TRBJ1-4

CDR3: CASSLSPSVGELFF
V: TRBV7-2
length: 14
D: .
J: TRBJ2-2

CDR3: CASSSGTSGRGDEQFF
V: TRBV5-4
length: 16
D: TRBD2
J: TRBJ2-1

CDR3: CASSPKGLAGPYEQYF
V: TRBV5-6
length: 16
D: TRBD2
J: TRBJ2-7

CDR3: CASSLWRGGYEQYF
V: TRBV7-2
length: 14
D: .
J: TRBJ2-7

CDR3: CASSFSRTGTGGSRDTQYF
V: TRBV5-1
length: 19
D: TRBD1
J: TRBJ2-3

CDR3: CASSQTAGTSGRVHEQFF
V: TRBV4-3
length: 18
D: TRBD2
J: TRBJ2-1

CDR3: CASSLGYGEQFF
V: TRBV11-3
length: 12
D: .
J: TRBJ2-1

CDR3: CASRGANYGYTF
V: TRBV7-2
length: 12
D: .
J: TRBJ1-2

CDR3: CASSQERAQGLHF
V: TRBV4-3
length: 13
D: .
J: TRBJ2-5

CDR3: CASSQEGTGRQETQYF
V: TRBV4-1
length: 16
D: TRBD1
J: TRBJ2-5

CDR3: CASSSPGQLNTEAFF
V: TRBV5-4
length: 15
D: .
J: TRBJ1-1

CDR3: CASSPRGQGHFTNYGYTF
V: TRBV27
length: 18
D: TRBD1
J: TRBJ1-2

CDR3: CASSLIWDGELFF
V: TRBV11-2
length: 13
D: .
J: TRBJ2-2

CDR3: CASSLERGRMNTEAFF
V: TRBV7-6
length: 16
D: .
J: TRBJ1-1

CDR3: CASSSGPLLNQPQHF
V: TRBV28
length: 15
D: .
J: TRBJ1-5

CDR3: CASSLRAGGHYEQYF
V: TRBV13
length: 15
D: TRBD1
J: TRBJ2-7

CDR3: CASSLSSGSGDTQYF
V: TRBV5-1
length: 15
D: TRBD2
J: TRBJ2-3

CDR3: CASSFGQNTDTQYF
V: TRBV7-9
length: 14
D: .
J: TRBJ2-3

CDR3: CASSAGYEQYF
V: TRBV2
length: 11
D: .
J: TRBJ2-7

CDR3: CAAGYGNQPQHF
V: TRBV30
length: 12
D: .
J: TRBJ1-5

CDR3: CASSEIRTEGYTF
V: TRBV2
length: 13
D: .
J: TRBJ1-2

CDR3: CASSDPRRDTEAFF
V: TRBV6-4
length: 14
D: .
J: TRBJ1-1

CDR3: CASSETGTGVPYEQYF
V: TRBV5-8
length: 16
D: TRBD1
J: TRBJ2-7

CDR3: CASSGTSGEQYF
V: TRBV7-2
length: 12
D: TRBD2
J: TRBJ2-7

CDR3: CASSPDQETQYF
V: TRBV7-3
length: 12
D: .
J: TRBJ2-5

CDR3: CASNRGQDNTEAFF
V: TRBV6-6
length: 14
D: TRBD1
J: TRBJ1-1

CDR3: CASSFAGTSLVETQYF
V: TRBV7-2
length: 16
D: .
J: TRBJ2-5

CDR3: CASTGQGETQYF
V: TRBV25-1
length: 12
D: .
J: TRBJ2-5

CDR3: CASSLLAGGNEQFF
V: TRBV5-1
length: 14
D: TRBD2
J: TRBJ2-1

CDR3: CASSLVAGGYNEQFF
V: TRBV6-6
length: 15
D: TRBD2
J: TRBJ2-1

CDR3: CASRKTPGQGGEQYF
V: TRBV2
length: 15
D: TRBD1
J: TRBJ2-7